Listed below are T cell receptor beta chains from one sample, sequenced in a study of shared clonotypes between healthy human individuals. Sequenced by immunoSEQ multiplex PCR; TCRdb stores in-frame clones only, minus some. In the table there are hundreds of thousands of clones, 96% of which are singletons. The sequencing sample was made of naive CD8+ T cells sorted from blood. The origin of the receptors is a man aged 25-45 years in good health. The CDR3 runs from the conserved cysteine through the conserved F or W. The order of the fields is V gene, clone size, J gene, D gene, CDR3 DNA, CDR3 protein. A D gene is named only where the DNA matches it firmly. Clone size is shown for a subset of rows, as once, few, many or a class of expanded clone.

v_call: TRBV28; clone_size: .; j_call: TRBJ2-7; d_call: TRBD2; cdr3_nt: TGTGCCAGCAGGGCAATTAGCGGGAGCTACGAGCAGTACTTC; cdr3_aa: CASRAISGSYEQYF
v_call: TRBV30; clone_size: .; j_call: TRBJ1-2; d_call: .; cdr3_nt: TGTGCCTGGAGCGCAGGGGTTCACTATGGCTACACCTTC; cdr3_aa: CAWSAGVHYGYTF
v_call: TRBV19; clone_size: .; j_call: TRBJ1-1; d_call: .; cdr3_nt: TGTGCCAGTAGTATTATAGCAAACACTGAAGCTTTCTTT; cdr3_aa: CASSIIANTEAFF
v_call: TRBV14; clone_size: .; j_call: TRBJ2-7; d_call: .; cdr3_nt: TGTGCCAGCAGCCAACGGCGGGACCCGGCCCACGAGCAGTACTTC; cdr3_aa: CASSQRRDPAHEQYF
v_call: TRBV18; clone_size: .; j_call: TRBJ2-1; d_call: .; cdr3_nt: TGTGCCAGCTCACCTAGGGAAGGGGCGATTCACAATGAGCAGTTCTTC; cdr3_aa: CASSPREGAIHNEQFF
v_call: TRBV12-5; clone_size: .; j_call: TRBJ2-1; d_call: .; cdr3_nt: TGTGCTAGTGGTTTGGGGCAGCTGAATGAGCAGTTCTTC; cdr3_aa: CASGLGQLNEQFF
v_call: TRBV7-2; clone_size: .; j_call: TRBJ2-7; d_call: TRBD2; cdr3_nt: TGTGCCAGCAGCCCCCTAGCGGAGAGCTCCTACGAGCAGTACTTC; cdr3_aa: CASSPLAESSYEQYF
v_call: TRBV5-1; clone_size: once; j_call: TRBJ2-7; d_call: .; cdr3_nt: TGCGCCAGCAGCCAAGCAAGCTCCTACGAGCAGTACTTC; cdr3_aa: CASSQASSYEQYF
v_call: TRBV19; clone_size: .; j_call: TRBJ2-7; d_call: .; cdr3_nt: TGTGCCAGTAGTCTAGCGAGCTCCTACGAGCAGTACTTC; cdr3_aa: CASSLASSYEQYF
v_call: TRBV25-1; clone_size: .; j_call: TRBJ2-5; d_call: .; cdr3_nt: TGTGCCAGCAGTGAATATGGGACAGAGACCCAGTACTTC; cdr3_aa: CASSEYGTETQYF
v_call: TRBV13; clone_size: .; j_call: TRBJ2-7; d_call: TRBD2; cdr3_nt: TGTGCCAGCAGCGCTGGACTAGCGCGTAACTACGAGCAGTACTTC; cdr3_aa: CASSAGLARNYEQYF
v_call: TRBV7-9; clone_size: .; j_call: TRBJ2-2; d_call: .; cdr3_nt: TGTGCCAGCAGCTTACGGGGGAACACCGGGGAGCTGTTTTTT; cdr3_aa: CASSLRGNTGELFF
v_call: TRBV7-6; clone_size: .; j_call: TRBJ2-1; d_call: .; cdr3_nt: TGTGCCAGCAGCTTAGACTTAAGCTCCTACAATGAGCAGTTCTTC; cdr3_aa: CASSLDLSSYNEQFF
v_call: TRBV7-2; clone_size: .; j_call: TRBJ2-7; d_call: TRBD2; cdr3_nt: TGTGCCAGCAGCTTTGCTAGCGGGACTACCTACGAGCAGTACTTC; cdr3_aa: CASSFASGTTYEQYF
v_call: TRBV7-9; clone_size: .; j_call: TRBJ2-1; d_call: .; cdr3_nt: TGTGCCAGCAGCTTTCGGGACTACAATGAGCAGTTCTTC; cdr3_aa: CASSFRDYNEQFF
v_call: TRBV9; clone_size: once; j_call: TRBJ1-1; d_call: TRBD1; cdr3_nt: TGTGCCAGCAGCGTAGGTGGAGGGGGCAACACTGAAGCTTTCTTT; cdr3_aa: CASSVGGGGNTEAFF
v_call: TRBV27; clone_size: .; j_call: TRBJ2-1; d_call: TRBD2; cdr3_nt: TGTGCCAGCAGTCCGCGACGAATGGCGGCTAGCGGCCACCCTGGAAATGAGCAGTTCTTC; cdr3_aa: CASSPRRMAASGHPGNEQFF
v_call: TRBV28; clone_size: .; j_call: TRBJ1-5; d_call: .; cdr3_nt: TGTGCCAGCAACGAGCCTCTAGGGCAGCCCCAGCATTTT; cdr3_aa: CASNEPLGQPQHF
v_call: TRBV2; clone_size: .; j_call: TRBJ2-1; d_call: TRBD2; cdr3_nt: TGTGCCAGCAGTGAAGTGGTGCGGGAGGACAATGAGCAGTTCTTC; cdr3_aa: CASSEVVREDNEQFF
v_call: TRBV11-2; clone_size: .; j_call: TRBJ2-7; d_call: TRBD2; cdr3_nt: TGTGCCAGCAGGGTAGCGGGAGCCCTGAGGGAGCAGTACTTC; cdr3_aa: CASRVAGALREQYF
v_call: TRBV5-6; clone_size: .; j_call: TRBJ1-1; d_call: .; cdr3_nt: TGTGCCAGCAGCCTGGGCGCCGTAATGAACACTGAAGCTTTCTTT; cdr3_aa: CASSLGAVMNTEAFF
v_call: TRBV27; clone_size: .; j_call: TRBJ2-7; d_call: TRBD1; cdr3_nt: TGTGCCAGCAGTCCCCTCCGGGACAGGGGGATCTACGAGCAGTACTTC; cdr3_aa: CASSPLRDRGIYEQYF
v_call: TRBV28; clone_size: .; j_call: TRBJ2-7; d_call: .; cdr3_nt: TGTGCCAGCAGTCCCCGTTCGAGGCCCTACGAGCAGTACTTC; cdr3_aa: CASSPRSRPYEQYF
v_call: TRBV9; clone_size: .; j_call: TRBJ1-1; d_call: .; cdr3_nt: TGTGCCAGCAGCGTAGGGGGGAAGGATGTGTTATATGAAGCTTTCTTT; cdr3_aa: CASSVGGKDVLYEAFF
v_call: TRBV27; clone_size: .; j_call: TRBJ2-5; d_call: .; cdr3_nt: TGTGCCAGCAGTGGAAGTGGCATTTGGGAAGAGACCCAGTACTTC; cdr3_aa: CASSGSGIWEETQYF
v_call: TRBV28; clone_size: .; j_call: TRBJ2-7; d_call: TRBD1; cdr3_nt: TGTGCCAGCAGTTCTTCCGGGACAGGGGCCTCGGACGAGCAGTACTTC; cdr3_aa: CASSSSGTGASDEQYF
v_call: TRBV5-1; clone_size: .; j_call: TRBJ2-7; d_call: TRBD2; cdr3_nt: TGCGCCAGCAGCTTGGTCCAGGCAGCGGGGGCGGGTTCTTTGGACTCCTACGAGCAGTACTTC; cdr3_aa: CASSLVQAAGAGSLDSYEQYF
v_call: TRBV27; clone_size: .; j_call: TRBJ1-2; d_call: .; cdr3_nt: TGTGCCAGCAGTTTATCTACCGGGGTCTCAGAAGGCTACACCTTC; cdr3_aa: CASSLSTGVSEGYTF
v_call: TRBV19; clone_size: .; j_call: TRBJ2-1; d_call: .; cdr3_nt: TGTGCCAGTAGTATACACTACAATGAGCAGTTCTTC; cdr3_aa: CASSIHYNEQFF
v_call: TRBV7-9; clone_size: .; j_call: TRBJ2-7; d_call: .; cdr3_nt: TGTGCCAGCAGCGGACAGGCGGGGTACGAGCAGTACTTC; cdr3_aa: CASSGQAGYEQYF
v_call: TRBV4-1; clone_size: .; j_call: TRBJ2-7; d_call: TRBD1; cdr3_nt: TGCGCCAGCAGCCAAGAGGGACAGGGGGCCTGGGAGCAGTACTTC; cdr3_aa: CASSQEGQGAWEQYF
v_call: TRBV6-5; clone_size: .; j_call: TRBJ2-7; d_call: .; cdr3_nt: TGTGCCAGCAGTTCCGGCCTACCCTACGAGCAGTACTTC; cdr3_aa: CASSSGLPYEQYF
v_call: TRBV11-2; clone_size: .; j_call: TRBJ2-3; d_call: .; cdr3_nt: TGTGCCAGCAGCTTACTCAAGCTTGCAGATACGCAGTATTTT; cdr3_aa: CASSLLKLADTQYF
v_call: TRBV5-5; clone_size: .; j_call: TRBJ2-7; d_call: TRBD2; cdr3_nt: TGTGCCAGCAGCTTGGCCGCAAGCGGGAGTGGGTACGAGCAGTACTTC; cdr3_aa: CASSLAASGSGYEQYF
v_call: TRBV7-9; clone_size: .; j_call: TRBJ2-1; d_call: .; cdr3_nt: TGTGCCAGCAGCTTCCCTACGGGAGCCTCCTACAATGAGCAGTTCTTC; cdr3_aa: CASSFPTGASYNEQFF
v_call: TRBV27; clone_size: .; j_call: TRBJ2-3; d_call: TRBD2; cdr3_nt: TGTGCCAGCAGTTCCGCGGGGGGCACAGATACGCAGTATTTT; cdr3_aa: CASSSAGGTDTQYF
v_call: TRBV9; clone_size: .; j_call: TRBJ2-7; d_call: .; cdr3_nt: TGTGCCAGCAGCCTAGGGACTTTTAGCTCCTACGAGCAGTACTTC; cdr3_aa: CASSLGTFSSYEQYF
v_call: TRBV27; clone_size: .; j_call: TRBJ2-6; d_call: .; cdr3_nt: TGTGCCAGCCATGGGGGCACCAGCTCTGGGGCCAACGTCCTGACTTTC; cdr3_aa: CASHGGTSSGANVLTF
v_call: TRBV7-6; clone_size: .; j_call: TRBJ1-5; d_call: .; cdr3_nt: TGTGCCAGCAGCGACACACTCCATAGCAATCAGCCCCAGCATTTT; cdr3_aa: CASSDTLHSNQPQHF
v_call: TRBV28; clone_size: once; j_call: TRBJ2-7; d_call: .; cdr3_nt: TGTGCCAGCAGGACCCCCACCCGACAGTCTTCCTACGAGCAGTACTTC; cdr3_aa: CASRTPTRQSSYEQYF
v_call: TRBV7-9; clone_size: .; j_call: TRBJ1-4; d_call: .; cdr3_nt: TGTGCCAGCAGCTTGAGGGGGTGGGAAACTAATGAAAAACTGTTTTTT; cdr3_aa: CASSLRGWETNEKLFF
v_call: TRBV4-3; clone_size: .; j_call: TRBJ2-7; d_call: TRBD2; cdr3_nt: TGCGCCAGCAGCCAAGATTGGACTAGCGTGTTACTCTCCTACGAGCAGTACTTC; cdr3_aa: CASSQDWTSVLLSYEQYF
v_call: TRBV5-1; clone_size: .; j_call: TRBJ2-2; d_call: .; cdr3_nt: TGCGCCAGCAGCTTGACTAGCTTAACCGGGGAGCTGTTTTTT; cdr3_aa: CASSLTSLTGELFF
v_call: TRBV6-4; clone_size: once; j_call: TRBJ2-1; d_call: TRBD2; cdr3_nt: TGTGCCAGCAGCGAGGGACTAGCGGGCTACAATGAGCAGTTCTTC; cdr3_aa: CASSEGLAGYNEQFF
v_call: TRBV30; clone_size: .; j_call: TRBJ1-5; d_call: .; cdr3_nt: TGTGCCTGGAGTGTACAAACGAATAGCAATCAGCCCCAGCATTTT; cdr3_aa: CAWSVQTNSNQPQHF
v_call: TRBV14; clone_size: .; j_call: TRBJ1-1; d_call: TRBD1; cdr3_nt: TGTGCCAGCAGCCAAGTACAGGGGGCTGAAGCTTTCTTT; cdr3_aa: CASSQVQGAEAFF
v_call: TRBV19; clone_size: .; j_call: TRBJ1-2; d_call: TRBD1; cdr3_nt: TGTGCCAGTAGTAGCCGGGACAGGGGGCGCTCAGGCTATGGCTACACCTTC; cdr3_aa: CASSSRDRGRSGYGYTF
v_call: TRBV28; clone_size: .; j_call: TRBJ1-2; d_call: TRBD1; cdr3_nt: TGTGCCAGCAGGGCCCGACAGGGGTACTATGGCTACACCTTC; cdr3_aa: CASRARQGYYGYTF
v_call: TRBV11-2; clone_size: .; j_call: TRBJ2-1; d_call: .; cdr3_nt: TGTGCCAGCAGCTCAGTGGGGCGGAAACTGGGGGGTGAGCAGTTCTTC; cdr3_aa: CASSSVGRKLGGEQFF
v_call: TRBV7-8; clone_size: .; j_call: TRBJ1-2; d_call: .; cdr3_nt: TGTGCCAGCAGCGAGTGGACTGGACAGCCGCCCTCTGGCTACACCTTC; cdr3_aa: CASSEWTGQPPSGYTF
v_call: TRBV29-1; clone_size: .; j_call: TRBJ2-7; d_call: .; cdr3_nt: TGCAGCGTTGAATCCGGGCGTGACTACGAGCAGTACTTC; cdr3_aa: CSVESGRDYEQYF
v_call: TRBV28; clone_size: .; j_call: TRBJ2-2; d_call: TRBD2; cdr3_nt: TGTGCCGTGACTAGCGGGAGGGCCGTCGGCACCGGGGAGCTGTTTTTT; cdr3_aa: CAVTSGRAVGTGELFF
v_call: TRBV5-4; clone_size: .; j_call: TRBJ2-5; d_call: .; cdr3_nt: TGTGCCAGCAGCTATCCACCCCCAGAAGAGACCCAGTACTTC; cdr3_aa: CASSYPPPEETQYF
v_call: TRBV4-1; clone_size: .; j_call: TRBJ2-6; d_call: .; cdr3_nt: TGCGCCAGCAGCGAGGGGTTCTCTGGGGCCAACGTCCTGACTTTC; cdr3_aa: CASSEGFSGANVLTF
v_call: TRBV28; clone_size: .; j_call: TRBJ2-7; d_call: .; cdr3_nt: TGTGCCAGCAGTGATCACTCCTACGAGCAGTACTTC; cdr3_aa: CASSDHSYEQYF
v_call: TRBV6-6; clone_size: .; j_call: TRBJ2-7; d_call: .; cdr3_nt: TGTGCCAGCAGTTACTCCGCGGGATCCTACGAGCAGTACTTC; cdr3_aa: CASSYSAGSYEQYF
v_call: TRBV18; clone_size: .; j_call: TRBJ2-1; d_call: TRBD2; cdr3_nt: TGTGCCAGCTCAGAAAGGACTAGCGGGACCTCCTACAATGAGCAGTTCTTC; cdr3_aa: CASSERTSGTSYNEQFF